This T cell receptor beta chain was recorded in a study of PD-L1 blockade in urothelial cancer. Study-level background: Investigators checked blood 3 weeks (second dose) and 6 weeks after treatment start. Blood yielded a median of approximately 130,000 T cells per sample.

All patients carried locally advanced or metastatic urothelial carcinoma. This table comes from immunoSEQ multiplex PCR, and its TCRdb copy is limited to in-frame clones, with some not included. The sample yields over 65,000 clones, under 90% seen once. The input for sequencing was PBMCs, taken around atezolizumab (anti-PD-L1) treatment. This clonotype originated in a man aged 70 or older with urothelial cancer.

Here the CDR3 DNA reads TGTGCCAGCAGCCGGGACAGAGGTGCTGAAGCTTTCTTT. The encoded protein is CASSRDRGAEAFF. The chain couples TRBV28 to TRBJ1-1, with TRBD1 identical over 7 bases. This CDR3 has 13 residues. Germline V gene data show CDR1 as MDHEN and CDR2 as SYDVKM. Trimming removed 6 bases from V and 6 bases from J; junction bases left unmatched: 7. Complete variable domain (other parts from reference TRBV28 and TRBJ1-1): DVKVTQSSRYLVKRTGEKVFLECVQDMDHENMFWYRQDPGLGLRLIYFSYDVKMKEKGDIPEGYSVSREKKERFSLILESASTNQTSMYLCASSRDRGAEAFFGQGTRLTVV.